This T cell receptor (beta chain) is drawn from a study of spatial heterogeneity in lung cancer. Study results and caveats: Circulating ubiquitous expanded tumor TCRs were observed more frequently at resection than at follow-up.

Trimming cost V 7 bases and J 2 bases, with 12 bases left between them. The CDR3 spans 13 residues. This clonotype was detected ten times or more. The antigen remains unidentified. Each CDR3 protein gets one entry after TCRdb re-called the 5' RACE reads with MiXCR. The data contain under 50,000 distinct CDR3 sequences, about 5.2% of them singletons. Indicated time point: sample taken at primary tumor resection. V is TRBV12-3 or TRBV12-4 and J is TRBJ2-7; D gene ambiguous. The sample in question was PBMCs, obtained at surgery. This clonotype originated in a female donor with early-stage non-small cell lung cancer. CDR3 bases: TGTGCCAGCACCCGGGTTGGCCCCTACGAGCAGTACTTC. This translates into CASTRVGPYEQYF.